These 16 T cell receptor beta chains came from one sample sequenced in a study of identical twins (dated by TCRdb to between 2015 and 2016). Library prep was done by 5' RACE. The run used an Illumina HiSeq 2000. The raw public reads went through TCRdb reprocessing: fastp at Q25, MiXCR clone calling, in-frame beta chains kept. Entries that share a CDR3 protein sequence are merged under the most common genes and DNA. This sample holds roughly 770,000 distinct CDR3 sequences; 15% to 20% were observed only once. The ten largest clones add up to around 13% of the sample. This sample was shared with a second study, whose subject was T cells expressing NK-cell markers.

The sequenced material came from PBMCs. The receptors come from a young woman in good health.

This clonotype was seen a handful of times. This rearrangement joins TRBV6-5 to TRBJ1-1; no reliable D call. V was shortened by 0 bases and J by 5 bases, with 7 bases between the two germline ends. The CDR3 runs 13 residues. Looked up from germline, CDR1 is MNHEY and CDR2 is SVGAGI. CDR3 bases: TGTGCCAGCAGTTACTCGGCTAGTACTGAAGCTTTCTTT. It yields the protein CASSYSASTEAFF.

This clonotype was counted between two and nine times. The CDR3 reads CSVLIQGTEAFF. The CDR3 DNA sequence: TGCAGCGTCCTGATACAGGGCACTGAAGCTTTCTTT. This chain connects TRBV29-1 to TRBJ1-1; D perhaps matches TRBD1 (6 bases). Germline V CDR1 and CDR2: SQVTM, ANQGSEA. The CDR3 has 12 residues. With 6 bases removed from V and 4 bases from J, the gap between germline ends came to 12 bases.

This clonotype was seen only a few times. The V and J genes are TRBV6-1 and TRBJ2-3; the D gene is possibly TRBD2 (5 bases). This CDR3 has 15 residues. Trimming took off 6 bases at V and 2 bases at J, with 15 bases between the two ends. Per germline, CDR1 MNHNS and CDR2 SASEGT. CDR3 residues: CASSRESGYTDTQYF. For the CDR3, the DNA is TGTGCCAGCAGCCGAGAGAGCGGTTACACAGATACGCAGTATTTT.

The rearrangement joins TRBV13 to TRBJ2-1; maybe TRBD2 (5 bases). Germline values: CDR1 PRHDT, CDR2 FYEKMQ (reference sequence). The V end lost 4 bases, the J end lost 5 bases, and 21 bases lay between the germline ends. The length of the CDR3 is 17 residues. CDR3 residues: CASSSAVTLNSHNEQFF. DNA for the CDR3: TGTGCCAGCAGCTCAGCGGTGACTCTAAACAGCCACAATGAGCAGTTCTTC.

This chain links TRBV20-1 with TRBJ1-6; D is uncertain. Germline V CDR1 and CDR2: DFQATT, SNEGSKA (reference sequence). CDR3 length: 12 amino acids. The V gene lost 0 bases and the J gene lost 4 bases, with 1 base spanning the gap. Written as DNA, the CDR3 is TGCAGTGCTAGAGAGTATAATTCACCCCTCCACTTT. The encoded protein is CSAREYNSPLHF.

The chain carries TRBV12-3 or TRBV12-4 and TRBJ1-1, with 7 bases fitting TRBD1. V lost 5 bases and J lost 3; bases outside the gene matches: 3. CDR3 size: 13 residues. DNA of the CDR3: TGTGCCAGCAGTACAGGGGCTTACACTGAAGCTTTCTTT. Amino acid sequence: CASSTGAYTEAFF.

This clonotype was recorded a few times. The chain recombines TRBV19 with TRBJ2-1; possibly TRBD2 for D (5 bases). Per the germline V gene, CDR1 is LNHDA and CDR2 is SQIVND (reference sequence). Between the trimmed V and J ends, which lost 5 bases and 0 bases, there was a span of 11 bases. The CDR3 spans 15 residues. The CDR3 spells CASSGGRLSYNEQFF. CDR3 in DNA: TGTGCCAGTAGTGGAGGACGGCTCTCCTACAATGAGCAGTTCTTC.

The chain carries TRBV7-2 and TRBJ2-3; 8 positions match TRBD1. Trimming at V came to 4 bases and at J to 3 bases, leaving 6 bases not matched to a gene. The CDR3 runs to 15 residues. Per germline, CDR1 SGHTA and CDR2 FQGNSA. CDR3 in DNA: TGTGCCAGCAGCTCGAGACAGGGGAGTACAGATACGCAGTATTTT. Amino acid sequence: CASSSRQGSTDTQYF.

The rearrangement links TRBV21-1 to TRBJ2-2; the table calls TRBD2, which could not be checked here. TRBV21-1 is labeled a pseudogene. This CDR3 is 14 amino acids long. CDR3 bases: TGTGCCAGCACCCCGCCACTTAACACCGGGGAGCTGTTTTTT. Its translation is CASTPPLNTGELFF.

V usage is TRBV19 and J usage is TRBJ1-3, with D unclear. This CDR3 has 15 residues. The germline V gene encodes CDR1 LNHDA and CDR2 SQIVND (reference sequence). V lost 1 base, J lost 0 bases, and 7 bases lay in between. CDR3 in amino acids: CASSIGRFSGNTIYF. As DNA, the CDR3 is TGTGCCAGTAGTATAGGAAGATTCTCTGGAAACACCATATATTTT.

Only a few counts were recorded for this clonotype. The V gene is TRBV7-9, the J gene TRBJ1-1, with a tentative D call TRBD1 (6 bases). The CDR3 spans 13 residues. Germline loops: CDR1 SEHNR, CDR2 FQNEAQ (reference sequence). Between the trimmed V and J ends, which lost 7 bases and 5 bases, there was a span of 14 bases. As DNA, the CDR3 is TGTGCCAGCACCTTTAACAGGGAAACTGAAGCTTTCTTT. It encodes CASTFNRETEAFF.

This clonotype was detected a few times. The CDR3 DNA sequence: TGCAGCGTTCTACAGGATGACCCTAACTATGGCTACACCTTC. As protein: CSVLQDDPNYGYTF. The rearrangement links TRBV29-1 to TRBJ1-2, with D perhaps matching TRBD1 (5 bases). This CDR3 comprises 14 residues. Germline V gene lookup returns CDR1 SQVTM and CDR2 ANQGSEA. V was clipped by 5 bases and J by 0 bases, with 13 bases between them.

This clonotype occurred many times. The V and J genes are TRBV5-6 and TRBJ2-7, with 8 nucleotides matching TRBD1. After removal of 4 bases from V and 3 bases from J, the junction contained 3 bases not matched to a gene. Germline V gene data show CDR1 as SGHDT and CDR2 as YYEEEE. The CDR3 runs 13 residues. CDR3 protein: CASSTDRDYEQYF. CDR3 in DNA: TGTGCCAGCAGCACGGACAGGGACTACGAGCAGTACTTC.

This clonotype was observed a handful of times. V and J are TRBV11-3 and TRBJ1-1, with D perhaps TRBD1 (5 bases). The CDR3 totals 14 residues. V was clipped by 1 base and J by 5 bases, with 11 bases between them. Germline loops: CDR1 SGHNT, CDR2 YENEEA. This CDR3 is CASSLAGLGTEAFF. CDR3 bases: TGTGCCAGCAGCTTAGCAGGGTTAGGGACTGAAGCTTTCTTT.

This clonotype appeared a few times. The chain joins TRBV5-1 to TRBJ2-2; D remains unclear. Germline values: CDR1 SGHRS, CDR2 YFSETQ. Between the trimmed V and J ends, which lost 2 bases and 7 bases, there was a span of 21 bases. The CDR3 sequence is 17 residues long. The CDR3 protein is CASSFPTSSERVGELFF. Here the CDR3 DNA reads TGCGCCAGCAGCTTTCCGACCAGCTCCGAACGAGTCGGGGAGCTGTTTTTT.

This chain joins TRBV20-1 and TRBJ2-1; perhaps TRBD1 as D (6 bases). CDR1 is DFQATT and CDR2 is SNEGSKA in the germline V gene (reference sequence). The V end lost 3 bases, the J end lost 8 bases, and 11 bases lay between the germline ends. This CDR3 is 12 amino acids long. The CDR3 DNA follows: TGCAGTGCTAGTGGGGGCTTCCATGAGCAGTTCTTC. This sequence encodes CSASGGFHEQFF.